The 30 T cell receptor beta chains listed next were all sequenced from one sample in a study of T cells in localized non-small cell lung cancer. Data came from immunoSEQ multiplex PCR; TCRdb stores just in-frame clones and leaves some out. This sample has roughly 3,000 clones, with roughly 45% found just once. Here the sequenced sample was lung tumor tissue, taken before any cancer treatment. All receptors come from a male donor aged 60 or over with stage I lung adenocarcinoma.

This clone was seen a few times. The rearrangement links TRBV12-5 to TRBJ1-6; D possibly corresponds to TRBD1 (6 bases). This CDR3 comprises 13 residues. Germline CDR1 and CDR2: LGHNT and FRNRAP. CDR3 sequence reads: CASNGGMDSPLHF. As DNA, the CDR3 is TGTGCCAGCAATGGGGGCATGGATTCACCCCTCCACTTT.

This sequence joins TRBV28 and TRBJ1-3; perhaps TRBD1 as D (5 bases). Trimming took 5 bases from V and 3 from J, leaving 11 bases between them. This CDR3 contains 14 residues. The V gene's germline CDR1 is MDHEN and CDR2 SYDVKM. CDR3 DNA sequence: TGTGCCAGCAGTACTGACAGTGGTGGAAACACCATATATTTT. This translates into CASSTDSGGNTIYF.

This clone was counted a single time. J is TRBJ2-1 and V is TRBV19; 11 bases are a match to TRBD2. CDR3 length equals 12 residues. Germline lookup yields CDR1 LNHDA and CDR2 SQIVND (reference sequence). Losses at the gene ends were 3 bases for V and 15 bases for J; bases not matched to a gene: 4. CDR3 nucleotide sequence: TGTGCCAGTAGTATTAGCGGGGGGGCGAGGTTCTTC. Translating it yields CASSISGGARFF.

The V and J genes are TRBV14 and TRBJ1-5; a weak D match, TRBD1 (6 bases). The germline V gene has CDR1 SGHDN and CDR2 FVKESK. V lost 5 bases and J lost 7, with 9 bases in between. This CDR3 is 12 amino acids long. CDR3 DNA: TGTGCCAGCAGCAGGGGGAAACAGCCCCAGCATTTT. Amino acids: CASSRGKQPQHF.

This clone was seen a handful of times. The rearrangement uses TRBV30 and TRBJ1-6; 7 bases agree with TRBD1. This CDR3 has 14 amino acids. Looked up from germline, CDR1 is GTSNPN and CDR2 is SVGIG (reference sequence). The V segment lost 2 bases and the J segment 7 bases; nucleotides outside the gene matches: 5. CDR3 in DNA: TGTGCCTGGAGTCGAGGACAGGACAATTCACCCCTCCACTTT. It encodes CAWSRGQDNSPLHF.

This clone was found a few times. The chain carries TRBV12-2 and TRBJ2-3; TRBD2 reflects the table's D call only, with no check against the DNA. TRBV12-2 constitutes a pseudogene. The CDR3 loop spans 14 amino acids. The CDR3 sequence is CASQRGINTDTQYF. The CDR3 bases are TGTGCCAGTCAGAGAGGGATTAACACAGATACGCAGTATTTT.

This clone has only a few counts. The chain uses TRBV11-3 and TRBJ1-1; 7 nucleotides align to TRBD1. The CDR3 loop spans 14 amino acids. CDR1 is SGHNT, CDR2 YENEEA, per germline. The junction had 6 bases not matched to a gene; V was cut back by 3 bases and J by 5 bases. The CDR3 coding sequence is TGTGCCAGCAGCTTTGAGGGACAGTGGACTGAAGCTTTCTTT. Its protein product is CASSFEGQWTEAFF. The variable domain in full, completed from reference TRBV11-3 and TRBJ1-1, reads EAGVVQSPRYKIIEKKQPVAFWCNPISGHNTLYWYLQNLGQGPELLIRYENEEAVDDSQLPKDRFSAERLKGVDSTLKIQPAELGDSAVYLCASSFEGQWTEAFFGQGTRLTVV.

CDR3 region: CASSTNTGANVLTF. The CDR3 nucleotides are TGTGCCAGCAGCACAAATACTGGGGCCAACGTCCTGACTTTC. The rearrangement joins TRBV14 to TRBJ2-6; D is unresolved. V was cut by 5 bases and J by 2 bases, with 7 bases left in between. Germline CDR1 SGHDN, CDR2 FVKESK. The CDR3 contains 14 residues.

This clone was detected a few times. The J gene is TRBJ2-5, the V gene TRBV19, with TRBD2 matching over 10 bases. Germline loops: CDR1 LNHDA, CDR2 SQIVND (reference sequence). This CDR3 comprises 16 residues. Trimming took 6 bases from V and 1 from J; bases not matched to a gene: 8. CDR3 sequence (DNA): TGTGCCAGTAGACCCACGACTAGCGGGTTCCAAGAGACCCAGTACTTC. This codes for CASRPTTSGFQETQYF.

CDR3 amino acids: CASSPQRELGTDTQYF. The CDR3 coding sequence is TGTGCCAGTAGTCCTCAGCGGGAGTTGGGCACAGATACGCAGTATTTT. The V gene is TRBV19, the J gene TRBJ2-3, with TRBD2 identical over 8 bases. V was clipped by 5 bases and J by 1 base; unmatched bases: 8. CDR3 length: 16 amino acids. Germline V gene sequence: CDR1 LNHDA, CDR2 SQIVND (reference sequence).

The rearrangement uses TRBV19 and TRBJ2-1; D gene unclear. The V and J ends lost 5 bases and 1 base respectively, with 12 bases between them. Looked up from germline, CDR1 is LNHDA and CDR2 is SQIVND (reference sequence). The CDR3 covers 15 residues. The CDR3 nucleotides are TGTGCCAGTAGTCCTTGGAGTGCTTCCTACAATGAGCAGTTCTTC. As protein: CASSPWSASYNEQFF. Drawing the rest from reference TRBV19 and TRBJ2-1, the complete variable domain is DGGITQSPKYLFRKEGQNVTLSCEQNLNHDAMYWYRQDPGQGLRLIYYSQIVNDFQKGDIAEGYSVSREKKESFPLTVTSAQKNPTAFYLCASSPWSASYNEQFFGPGTRLTVL.

The V gene is TRBV28, the J gene TRBJ1-6, with D unclear. The V gene lost 6 bases and the J gene lost 7 bases, with 10 bases spanning the gap. The germline V gene has CDR1 MDHEN and CDR2 SYDVKM. The CDR3 totals 13 residues. DNA for the CDR3: TGTGCCAGCAGGCTACGAGGGAATTCACCCCTCCACTTT. Translated: CASRLRGNSPLHF.

The genes are TRBV6-8 and TRBJ1-1, with no clear D. This CDR3 is 12 amino acids long. V lost 10 bases to trimming and J lost 0 bases, with 9 bases between them. The germline V gene has CDR1 MNHGY and CDR2 SAAAGT. The CDR3 loop is CAISHLNTEAFF. The CDR3 nucleotides are TGTGCCATAAGCCACCTGAACACTGAAGCTTTCTTT.

This CDR3 is CASNSFSLTSGNTIYF. The CDR3 region has the DNA TGTGCCAGCAACTCCTTTTCCCTAACCTCTGGAAACACCATATATTTT. This chain uses TRBV28 with TRBJ1-3; D unclear. Germline V gene data show CDR1 as MDHEN and CDR2 as SYDVKM. This CDR3 is built from 16 residues. The germline V and J ends were trimmed by 7 bases and 0 bases, with 16 bases remaining between them.

The J gene is TRBJ1-6, the V gene TRBV6-7; a weak D match, TRBD1 (5 bases). TRBV6-7 is an open reading frame whose function is uncertain. Between the trimmed V and J ends, which lost 6 bases and 16 bases, there was a span of 13 bases. CDR3 size: 11 residues. CDR3 nucleotides: TGTGCCAGCAGGCAGGGAACAACACTCCACTTT. It encodes CASRQGTTLHF.

This clone was found a few times. V gene TRBV2 combines with J gene TRBJ1-2; D is unclear. From germline, CDR1 is SNHLY and CDR2 FYNNEI. V shed 2 bases and J shed 12 bases, with 13 bases lying between them. CDR3 length equals 12 residues. CDR3 in amino acids: CASSEKRRSDTF. The CDR3 DNA reads as TGTGCCAGCAGTGAAAAGAGACGGTCCGACACCTTC.

The chain carries TRBV30 and TRBJ2-1; no clear D gene. This CDR3 is built from 14 residues. Germline V gene data show CDR1 as GTSNPN and CDR2 as SVGIG (reference sequence). V was trimmed by 2 bases and J by 6 bases, leaving 14 bases between them. The DNA for the CDR3 is TGTGCCTGGAGTCGAGACCTCAGAGGCAATGAGCAGTTCTTC. Translation gives CAWSRDLRGNEQFF. Drawing the rest from reference TRBV30 and TRBJ2-1, the complete variable domain is SQTIHQWPATLVQPVGSPLSLECTVEGTSNPNLYWYRQAAGRGLQLLFYSVGIGQISSEVPQNLSASRPQDRQFILSSKKLLLSDSGFYLCAWSRDLRGNEQFFGPGTRLTVL.

The chain uses TRBV19 and TRBJ2-4; 12 nucleotides agree with TRBD1. The length of the CDR3 is 17 residues. Trimming cost V 3 bases and J 8 bases; bases outside gene matches: 11. Per the germline V gene, CDR1 is LNHDA and CDR2 is SQIVND (reference sequence). The CDR3 nucleotides are TGTGCCAGTAGTATCGGTCCCGGGACAGGGGGCGGAGACATTCAGTACTTC. Translation gives CASSIGPGTGGGDIQYF.

The chain joins TRBV5-1 to TRBJ1-6; possible D gene TRBD1, 6 bases. Germline CDR1 SGHRS, CDR2 YFSETQ. The CDR3 is made up of 15 amino acids. The ends were cut back, 0 bases at V and 8 bases at J, with 12 bases in the middle. The CDR3: CASSLEGGRDSPLHF. The CDR3, as DNA: TGCGCCAGCAGCTTGGAGGGGGGGCGGGATTCACCCCTCCACTTT.

This clone was observed a handful of times. The rearrangement joins TRBV6-8 to TRBJ2-7, with a possible D match to TRBD2 (5 bases). This CDR3 is built from 14 residues. CDR1 is MNHGY, CDR2 SAAAGT, per germline. Trimming removed 7 bases from V and 3 bases from J, with 16 bases in between. The CDR3 loop reads CASISVGLHYEQYF. The CDR3 DNA is TGTGCCAGCATCTCCGTCGGACTTCACTACGAGCAGTACTTC.

The chain carries TRBV5-1 and TRBJ2-2; a possible D gene is TRBD2 (6 bases). Trimming took off 1 base at V and 6 bases at J, with 16 bases between the two ends. This CDR3 region has 16 residues. Germline CDR1 SGHRS, CDR2 YFSETQ. The CDR3 sequence: CASSLIRGGGSGELFF. The DNA for the CDR3 is TGCGCCAGCAGCTTGATTCGCGGAGGAGGGTCCGGGGAGCTGTTTTTT.

V is TRBV5-8 and J is TRBJ2-4; 10 bases align to TRBD1. V lost 3 bases to trimming and J lost 4 bases; unmatched junction nucleotides: 7. Per the germline V gene, CDR1 is SGHTS and CDR2 is YDEGEE. CDR3 length: 16 residues. CDR3 nucleotides: TGTGCCAGCAGCTCGGGACAGGGGAGTGTAAAAAACATTCAGTACTTC. Protein sequence: CASSSGQGSVKNIQYF.

The rearrangement links TRBV19 to TRBJ2-6, with 8 bases aligning to TRBD1. Germline values: CDR1 LNHDA, CDR2 SQIVND (reference sequence). The CDR3 consists of 14 residues. V was pared by 9 bases and J by 6 bases, with 7 bases of the junction left unmatched. The CDR3 sequence: CARVRQGSANVLTF. The DNA of the CDR3 is TGTGCCAGGGTGAGACAGGGGTCGGCCAACGTCCTGACTTTC.

V usage is TRBV10-2 and J usage is TRBJ2-7; D gene uncertain. Per the germline V gene, CDR1 is WSHSY and CDR2 is SAAADI. The CDR3 has 14 residues. The V end lost 3 bases, the J end lost 2 bases, and 11 bases lay between the germline ends. CDR3 amino acids: CASSEGLGAYEQYF. The DNA for the CDR3 is TGCGCCAGCAGTGAAGGGCTGGGTGCCTACGAGCAGTACTTC.

V and J are TRBV19 and TRBJ1-5; possibly TRBD1 for D (5 bases). Trimming removed 1 base at V and 9 bases at J, with 13 bases between. The CDR3 is 14 amino acids. The germline V gene has CDR1 LNHDA and CDR2 SQIVND (reference sequence). CDR3 sequence: CASSIGQGTRPQHF. DNA for the CDR3: TGTGCCAGTAGTATAGGGCAGGGCACTCGGCCCCAGCATTTT.

This clone is medium-sized. The J gene is TRBJ1-2, the V gene TRBV6-8; TRBD1 matches at 8 bases. Germline V gives CDR1 MNHGY, CDR2 SAAAGT. The CDR3 has 13 residues. Germline trimming cut 8 bases from V and 3 bases from J; bases unmatched to any gene: 5. The CDR3, as DNA: TGTGCCAGCGAAGGACAGGGACACTATGGCTACACCTTC. Translated, it gives CASEGQGHYGYTF.

The chain carries TRBV19 and TRBJ1-3; 8 bases are shared with TRBD1. This CDR3 region has 15 residues. Germline V lookup: CDR1 LNHDA, CDR2 SQIVND (reference sequence). With V trimmed by 5 bases and J by 4 bases, 7 bases remained unmatched. The CDR3 here is CASSWDRTTGNTIYF. The CDR3 nucleotides read TGTGCCAGTAGTTGGGACAGGACCACGGGAAACACCATATATTTT.

The J gene is TRBJ1-1, the V gene TRBV25-1; D is uncertain. Per germline, CDR1 MGHDK and CDR2 SYGVNS. This CDR3 spans 13 amino acids. V lost 6 bases and J 3 bases, leaving 11 bases between the germline ends. CDR3 amino acids: CASRHARDTEAFF. The CDR3 DNA is TGTGCCAGCAGACACGCACGGGACACTGAAGCTTTCTTT.

In its sample, this clone was seen a few times. This rearrangement joins TRBV6-7 to TRBJ1-5, with 7 positions matching TRBD1. TRBV6-7 counts as an open reading frame of uncertain function. After removal of 6 bases from V and 2 bases from J, the junction contained 7 bases not matched to a gene. The CDR3 is 15 residues long. The CDR3 is CASRLTGAGNQPQHF. The CDR3 region has the DNA TGTGCCAGCAGACTAACAGGGGCCGGCAATCAGCCCCAGCATTTT.

The chain uses TRBV11-3 and TRBJ1-4, with no clear D. The germline V gene has CDR1 SGHNT and CDR2 YENEEA. The CDR3 has 15 amino acids. The V gene lost 5 bases and the J gene lost 5 bases, with 15 bases spanning the gap. The CDR3 bases are TGTGCCAGCAGCCCTAATCTTTCTGGGAATGAAAAACTGTTTTTT. It translates to CASSPNLSGNEKLFF.